This T cell receptor beta chain is drawn from a study of T cells after yellow fever vaccination. The overall study: Fractions with few cells were prepared using SMART-Seq v4 Ultra Low Input.

In regard to this clonotype: Its matching antigen is unknown.

The germline gives CDR1 DFQATT, CDR2 SNEGSKA (reference sequence). The CDR3 is made up of 11 amino acids. V trimming: 3 bases; J trimming: 9 bases; junction bases outside the gene matches: 4. General study points: Reappearance after the booster was seen for most primary-vaccination clones, at 95% to 97% CD4 and roughly 90% CD8. Of the clonotypes, a small share occurred in both CD4 and CD8 compartments.

By 5'RACE template switching, TCR cDNA was produced, with a universal primer site and UMIs added in the process. One entry per CDR3 protein results from TCRdb running MiXCR on the 5' RACE reads. The table has 450,000 to 650,000 distinct CDR3 sequences, roughly 12% seen once. The source material was PBMCs, sampled on the day of the yellow fever booster vaccination. V gene TRBV20-1 combines with J gene TRBJ2-7; 8 positions match TRBD2. This TCR derives from a man aged 30 to 45 who received the YFV17D yellow fever vaccine. The CDR3 DNA follows: TGCAGTGCTAGCGGGAGGGCTTGGCAGTACTTC. Translation: CSASGRAWQYF.